These 28 T cell receptor beta chains originate from one sample sequenced in a study of human T cells and chemical hapten exposure. TCRdb fed the RACE reads into MiXCR, producing one record per CDR3 protein. Among about 360,000 distinct CDR3 sequences, approximately 6.3% were seen once, and the ten largest hold about 8%. Time point noted: patch test 1, 2 weeks after DPC sensitization. Treatment defined: therapeutic diphenylcyclopropenone sensitization with weekly scalp DPC. Sample: whole blood, taken in connection with sensitization to the hapten diphenylcyclopropenone (DPC). The receptors were gathered from a woman younger than 35 with alopecia areata. Some clones in this sample may be carry-over from other donors' samples.

The chain has TRBV7-9 and TRBJ1-1; tentative D call: TRBD1 (5 bases). CDR1 and CDR2 from the germline V gene are SEHNR and FQNEAQ (reference sequence). The ends were cut back, 5 bases at V and 6 bases at J, with 22 bases in the middle. CDR3 size: 16 residues. CDR3 sequence (DNA): TGTGCCAGCAGCCGCGGGGCAATTGATGGGAAGCCTGAAGCTTTCTTT. The encoded protein is CASSRGAIDGKPEAFF. The full variable domain, its missing parts supplied by reference TRBV7-9 and TRBJ1-1, is DTGVSQNPRHKITKRGQNVTFRCDPISEHNRLYWYRQTLGQGPEFLTYFQNEAQLEKSRLLSDRFSAERPKGSFSTLEIQRTEQGDSAMYLCASSRGAIDGKPEAFFGQGTRLTVV.

This rearrangement joins TRBV27 to TRBJ2-3, with D unclear. The CDR3 loop spans 13 amino acids. The V and J ends lost 8 bases and 0 bases respectively, with 9 bases between them. Germline assignment: CDR1 MNHEY and CDR2 SMNVEV (reference sequence). CDR3 region: CASGRPSTDTQYF. The DNA of the CDR3 is TGTGCCAGCGGTAGACCTAGCACAGATACGCAGTATTTT.

The chain combines TRBV27 with TRBJ2-2; D perhaps matches TRBD2 (6 bases). V was cut by 3 bases and J by 0 bases, with 8 bases left in between. The CDR3 is 15 residues long. Germline CDR1 reads MNHEY; CDR2 reads SMNVEV (reference sequence). This chain's CDR3 is CASSFGTSNTGELFF. CDR3 nucleotide sequence: TGTGCCAGCAGTTTCGGGACTTCGAACACCGGGGAGCTGTTTTTT.

The chain has TRBV9 and TRBJ1-3; no clear D. The CDR3 extends over 13 amino acids. The V gene lost 0 bases and the J gene lost 4 bases, with 5 bases spanning the gap. Germline V CDR1 and CDR2: SGDLS, YYNGEE. The CDR3 here is CASSVDWGNTIYF. CDR3 in DNA: TGTGCCAGCAGCGTAGACTGGGGAAACACCATATATTTT.

On this clonotype itself: Germline and junction disagree at one end, which may indicate a read error. This chain connects TRBV5-6 to TRBJ2-2; tentatively, D is TRBD2 (5 bases). Germline CDR1 is SGHDT and CDR2 is YYEEEE. The CDR3 is 15 residues long. Written as DNA, the CDR3 is TGTGCCAGCAGCTTGATGCTGGGGAACACCGGGGAGCTGCTTTTT. This sequence encodes CASSLMLGNTGELLF.

This clonotype has at least ten counts. The rearrangement uses TRBV10-1 and TRBJ2-5, with 7 positions matching TRBD1. V shed 6 bases, J shed 4 bases, and the junction held 14 bases outside the gene matches. The CDR3 totals 16 residues. Germline CDR1 is WNHNN and CDR2 is SYGVQD (reference sequence). CDR3 sequence: CASRIRQGNCPETQYF. In nucleotides, the CDR3 is TGCGCCAGCAGAATCCGACAGGGAAACTGTCCAGAGACCCAGTACTTC.

The CDR3 protein is CASRIGGETQYF. CDR3 nucleotides: TGCGCCAGCAGAATCGGGGGGGAGACCCAGTACTTC. This chain uses TRBV5-1 with TRBJ2-5; TRBD2 aligns across 7 bases. Germline assignment: CDR1 SGHRS and CDR2 YFSETQ. CDR3 size: 12 residues. V lost 5 bases to trimming and J lost 5 bases; unmatched junction nucleotides: 3.

This clonotype came up many times. The chain links TRBV29-1 to TRBJ2-3; 9 bases agree with TRBD1. Trimming removed 5 bases from V and 0 bases from J; junction bases left unmatched: 6. CDR1 and CDR2 from the germline V gene are SQVTM and ANQGSEA. CDR3 length equals 15 residues. DNA for the CDR3: TGCAGCGTTTCGTACAGGGGGCCTAGCACAGATACGCAGTATTTT. Its protein is CSVSYRGPSTDTQYF.

The chain has TRBV10-3 and TRBJ2-7; either TRBD1 or TRBD2 may supply D (5 bases each). V lost 7 bases and J lost 5, with 21 bases in between. This CDR3 region has 15 residues. Germline V CDR1 and CDR2: ENHRY, SYGVKD. The DNA for the CDR3 is TGTGCCATCACCGAGGGGTCAGGCACGCGGCACGAGCAGTACTTC. It yields the protein CAITEGSGTRHEQYF.

This clonotype was counted ten times or more. V is TRBV5-4 and J is TRBJ1-2, with unresolved D. The CDR3 consists of 15 residues. Germline loops: CDR1 SGHNT, CDR2 YYREEE (reference sequence). Trimming removed 0 bases from V and 4 bases from J, with 13 bases in between. CDR3 coding DNA: TGTGCCAGCAGCTTGGGCCCCCTAAACAGCTATGGCTACACCTTC. Translation: CASSLGPLNSYGYTF.

On this clonotype itself: A junction end diverges from the germline sequence, so it may reflect a read error. This chain links TRBV18 with TRBJ1-3, with TRBD1 identical over 7 bases. The CDR3 sequence is 15 residues long. The germline CDR1 and CDR2 sequences are KGHSH and LQKENI. CDR3 coding DNA: TGTGCCAGCTCACCGGGACAGAGCTCTGTAAACACCATATATTTT. This translates into CASSPGQSSVNTIYF.

This clonotype has ten or more counts. V and J are TRBV20-1 and TRBJ1-5, with 10 positions matching TRBD1. Unmatched junction bases numbered 12, after V lost 6 bases and J lost 4 bases. CDR3 size: 16 residues. The germline V gene has CDR1 DFQATT and CDR2 SNEGSKA (reference sequence). The CDR3 sequence: CSAPEETGGANQPQHF. CDR3 nucleotide sequence: TGCAGTGCCCCCGAAGAGACAGGGGGCGCAAATCAGCCCCAGCATTTT.

At least ten counts were recorded for this clonotype. The chain combines TRBV12-3 or TRBV12-4 with TRBJ2-7; the D is unclear. Deletions cut 6 bases from V and 1 base from J, with 13 bases between. The CDR3 consists of 14 residues. CDR3 coding DNA: TGTGCCAGCAGCTCCCCGGCGGAATCCTACGAGCAGTACTTC. It codes for CASSSPAESYEQYF.

This clonotype was picked up a small number of times. The chain joins TRBV7-2 to TRBJ2-3; no firm D call. Trimming left V 0 bases short and J 6 bases short, with 7 bases between. CDR3 length: 13 amino acids. The germline CDR1 and CDR2 sequences are SGHTA and FQGNSA. As DNA, the CDR3 is TGTGCCAGCAGCTTAGCACCCGAGGATACGCAGTATTTT. Its protein product is CASSLAPEDTQYF.

This clonotype was counted between two and nine times. The genes are TRBV18 and TRBJ1-2; 9 bases map to TRBD1. The CDR3 covers 15 residues. Trimming removed 5 bases from V and 7 bases from J; junction bases left unmatched: 11. Germline loops: CDR1 KGHSH, CDR2 LQKENI. CDR3 sequence reads: CASSTLPGQGRGYTF. DNA for the CDR3: TGTGCCAGCTCAACATTACCGGGACAGGGACGTGGCTACACCTTC.

The J gene is TRBJ2-7, the V gene TRBV5-4; 9 nucleotides line up with TRBD1. The ends lost 3 bases at V and 3 bases at J; junction bases unmatched: 4. The CDR3 extends over 14 amino acids. The germline CDR1 and CDR2 sequences are SGHNT and YYREEE (reference sequence). As DNA, the CDR3 is TGTGCCAGCAGCTCTGGGACAGGGAACTACGAGCAGTACTTC. Translating gives CASSSGTGNYEQYF.

There are many counts of this clonotype. The CDR3 is CASSLGPKGDLNTEAFF. The CDR3 DNA is TGTGCCAGCAGCCTAGGACCGAAGGGCGATCTGAACACTGAAGCTTTCTTT. The rearrangement links TRBV5-4 to TRBJ1-1, with D hard to call. The ends were cut back, 4 bases at V and 0 bases at J, with 19 bases in the middle. This CDR3 region has 17 residues. Germline V lookup: CDR1 SGHNT, CDR2 YYREEE (reference sequence).

The rearrangement joins TRBV18 to TRBJ1-5; D is ambiguous. Per germline, CDR1 KGHSH and CDR2 LQKENI. The CDR3 is 14 residues long. Deletions cut 1 base from V and 3 bases from J, with 7 bases between. DNA for the CDR3: TGTGCCAGCTCACCACTACGGGACAATCAGCCCCAGCATTTT. It encodes CASSPLRDNQPQHF.

The table lists this clonotype with a few counts. This chain links TRBV29-1 with TRBJ2-3; 10 bases line up with TRBD2. After removal of 6 bases from V and 0 bases from J, the junction contained 12 bases not matched to a gene. The CDR3 extends over 17 amino acids. The germline V gene encodes CDR1 SQVTM and CDR2 ANQGSEA. CDR3 region: CSVVGLAGVSSTDTQYF. CDR3 DNA: TGCAGCGTCGTGGGGCTAGCGGGAGTTTCTAGCACAGATACGCAGTATTTT.

The DNA of the CDR3 is TGCAGTGCTATGGGACAGGGGGGAGATACGCAGTATTTT. It encodes CSAMGQGGDTQYF. V and J are TRBV20-1 and TRBJ2-3, with 11 bases matching TRBD1. The V segment lost 4 bases and the J segment 5 bases; nucleotides outside the gene matches: 2. Germline assignment: CDR1 DFQATT and CDR2 SNEGSKA (reference sequence). The length of the CDR3 is 13 residues.

This clonotype was found a few times. The CDR3: CAIRGDREGNEQFF. For the CDR3, the DNA is TGTGCCATCAGGGGGGACAGGGAAGGAAATGAGCAGTTCTTC. This chain uses TRBV10-3 with TRBJ2-1; 9 bases line up with TRBD1. The CDR3 loop spans 14 amino acids. V gave up 6 bases and J gave up 7 bases; unmatched junction bases: 7. CDR1 and CDR2 (germline): ENHRY, SYGVKD.

In its sample, this clonotype was seen a few times. This sequence joins TRBV3-1 and TRBJ2-3; D is uncertain. Germline CDR1 is LGHDT and CDR2 is YNNKEL (reference sequence). The CDR3 runs to 18 residues. V lost 4 bases and J 2 bases, leaving 22 bases between the germline ends. The DNA for the CDR3 is TGTGCCAGCAGCCCGCACGTCGGCAGGTCGCGAGACACAGATACGCAGTATTTT. This sequence encodes CASSPHVGRSRDTDTQYF.

The rearrangement joins TRBV12-3 or TRBV12-4 to TRBJ1-6; D unresolved. Trimming took 8 bases from V and 6 from J, leaving 8 bases between them. CDR3 size: 12 residues. CDR3 residues: CASGTSNSPLHF. CDR3 DNA: TGTGCCAGCGGCACAAGTAATTCACCCCTCCACTTT.

The V call is TRBV7-6, the J call TRBJ2-1; 8 bases map to TRBD2. The CDR3 runs 15 residues. Germline-derived CDR1 and CDR2 are SGHVS and FNYEAQ. With 5 bases clipped from V and 11 bases from J, the junction kept 14 bases outside the gene matches. Here the CDR3 reads CASSPPSGGVDKQFF. In nucleotides, the CDR3 is TGTGCCAGCAGCCCTCCCAGCGGGGGCGTCGATAAGCAGTTCTTC.

Turning to this clonotype: The junction departs from the called germline gene at one end, perhaps through a read error. This rearrangement joins TRBV7-2 to TRBJ1-6; no definite D call. This CDR3 spans 15 amino acids. Germline values: CDR1 SGHTA, CDR2 FQGNSA. CDR3 residues: CASSSDPYLNSHLHF. CDR3 DNA sequence: TGTGCCAGCAGCTCGGACCCCTATTTGAATTCACACCTCCACTTT.

This clonotype was observed a few times. This chain connects TRBV5-1 to TRBJ2-5; 7 bases line up with TRBD1. V gave up 4 bases and J gave up 6 bases; unmatched junction bases: 15. The V gene's germline CDR1 is SGHRS and CDR2 YFSETQ. The CDR3 consists of 16 residues. CDR3 region: CASSADEGAFMKTQYF. In DNA, the CDR3 is TGCGCCAGCAGCGCCGATGAGGGGGCGTTCATGAAGACCCAGTACTTC.

Many counts were recorded for this clonotype. J is TRBJ1-4 and V is TRBV7-2; D gene unclear. Trimming took 4 bases from V and 7 from J, leaving 19 bases between them. CDR3 length: 16 amino acids. CDR1 is SGHTA, CDR2 FQGNSA, per germline. Written as DNA, the CDR3 is TGTGCCAGCAGCTCCGGACCCCGGGAGAGTGGTGAAAAACTGTTTTTT. The encoded protein is CASSSGPRESGEKLFF.

CDR3 nucleotides: TGTGCCATCAGCGTCTTAGGGCACAGGGAAGGCACAGATACGCAGTATTTT. It is translated as CAISVLGHREGTDTQYF. The chain recombines TRBV10-3 with TRBJ2-3; weak D call: TRBD1 (6 bases). Germline CDR1 ENHRY, CDR2 SYGVKD. CDR3 size: 17 residues. Trimming took off 6 bases at V and 1 base at J, with 20 bases between the two ends.